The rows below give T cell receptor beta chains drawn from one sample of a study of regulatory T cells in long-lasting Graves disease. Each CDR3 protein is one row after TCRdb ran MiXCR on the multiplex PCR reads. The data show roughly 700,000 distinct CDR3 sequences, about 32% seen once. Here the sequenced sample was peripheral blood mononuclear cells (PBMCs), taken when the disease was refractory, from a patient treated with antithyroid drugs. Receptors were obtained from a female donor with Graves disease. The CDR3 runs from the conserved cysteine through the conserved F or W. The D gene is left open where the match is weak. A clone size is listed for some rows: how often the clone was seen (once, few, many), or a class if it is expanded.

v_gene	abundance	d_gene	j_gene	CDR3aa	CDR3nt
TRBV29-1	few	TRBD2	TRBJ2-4	CSVDRAGGSDIQYF	TGCAGCGTTGACCGAGCGGGAGGGTCGGACATTCAGTACTTC
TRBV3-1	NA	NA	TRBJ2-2	CASSPRTPNTGELFF	TGTGCCAGCAGCCCGCGGACACCCAACACCGGGGAGCTGTTTTTT
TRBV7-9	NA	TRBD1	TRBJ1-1	CASSLGEGQREAFF	TGTGCCAGCAGCTTAGGTGAGGGACAGCGCGAAGCTTTCTTT
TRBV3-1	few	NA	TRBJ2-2	CASSQAGHNTGELFF	TGTGCCAGCAGCCAAGCGGGCCATAACACCGGGGAGCTGTTTTTT
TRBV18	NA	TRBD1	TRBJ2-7	CASSPRPGTGRYEQYF	TGTGCCAGCTCCCCACGCCCCGGGACAGGGCGCTACGAGCAGTACTTC
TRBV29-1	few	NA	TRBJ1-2	CSVEDRGVYGYTF	TGCAGCGTTGAAGATCGGGGGGTCTATGGCTACACCTTC
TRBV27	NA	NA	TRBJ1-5	CASSFMSQRNQPQHF	TGTGCCAGCAGTTTTATGTCACAGCGCAATCAGCCCCAGCATTTT
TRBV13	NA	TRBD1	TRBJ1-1	CASSEQGAAFF	TGTGCCAGCAGCGAACAGGGGGCGGCTTTCTTT
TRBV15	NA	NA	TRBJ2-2	CATNARVNAGELFF	TGTGCCACCAACGCCCGCGTAAACGCCGGGGAGCTGTTTTTT
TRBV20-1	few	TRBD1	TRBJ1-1	CSAEGQGAPTEAFF	TGCAGTGCAGAGGGACAGGGAGCCCCCACTGAAGCTTTCTTT
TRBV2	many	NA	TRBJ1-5	CASRPGDGGHQPQHF	TGTGCCAGCAGACCAGGGGACGGGGGGCATCAGCCCCAGCATTTT
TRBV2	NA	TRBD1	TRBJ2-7	CASSEGTGGSYEQYF	TGTGCCAGCAGTGAGGGGACAGGGGGCTCATACGAGCAGTACTTC
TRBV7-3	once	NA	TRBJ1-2	CASSEGPIGGYTF	TGTGCCAGCAGCGAGGGCCCCATTGGTGGCTACACCTTC
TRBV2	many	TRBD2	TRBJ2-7	CASRFLRTGTGTSEAYEQYF	TGTGCCAGCAGGTTCTTAAGGACAGGGACCGGGACTAGCGAGGCCTACGAGCAGTACTTC
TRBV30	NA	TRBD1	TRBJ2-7	CAWSDRTGGVAGGLSEQYF	TGTGCCTGGAGTGATAGGACAGGGGGCGTCGCGGGAGGGCTTTCCGAGCAGTACTTC
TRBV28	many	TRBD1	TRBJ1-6	CASSNRQGAGNSPLHF	TGTGCCAGCAGTAACCGACAGGGGGCAGGGAATTCACCCCTCCACTTT
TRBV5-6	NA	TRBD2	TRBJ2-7	CASSFGGRNEQYF	TGTGCCAGCAGCTTCGGCGGGAGGAACGAGCAGTACTTC
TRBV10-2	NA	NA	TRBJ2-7	CASIRRGSTYEQYF	TGCGCCAGCATTCGAAGGGGAAGTACCTACGAGCAGTACTTC
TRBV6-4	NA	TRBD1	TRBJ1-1	CASSDRAGGNTEAFF	TGTGCCAGCAGTGACAGGGCAGGGGGGAACACTGAAGCTTTCTTT
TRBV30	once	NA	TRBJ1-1	CAWAKGWSTEAFF	TGTGCCTGGGCAAAGGGTTGGAGCACTGAAGCTTTCTTT
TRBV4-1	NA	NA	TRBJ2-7	CASSQAEQTRTYEQYF	TGCGCCAGCAGCCAAGCCGAGCAGACAAGGACCTACGAGCAGTACTTC
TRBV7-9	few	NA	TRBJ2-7	CASSSSGLPYEQYF	TGTGCCAGCAGCTCCTCGGGACTTCCCTACGAGCAGTACTTC
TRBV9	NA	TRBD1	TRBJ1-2	CASSAAGQGAYGYTF	TGTGCCAGCAGCGCAGCTGGACAGGGGGCCTATGGCTACACCTTC
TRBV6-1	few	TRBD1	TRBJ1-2	CASSEAGQGGIYGYTF	TGTGCCAGCAGTGAAGCGGGACAGGGAGGTATTTATGGCTACACCTTC
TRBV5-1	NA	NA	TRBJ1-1	CASSLVGPEAFF	TGCGCCAGCAGCTTGGTAGGGCCTGAAGCTTTCTTT